This T cell receptor beta chain was identified during a study of cytomegalovirus exposure and HLA in healthy donors (dated by TCRdb to about 2017). General notes on the study: An earlier analysis of approximately 640 of the donors reported about 290 Gb of sequence data and some 120 million unique TCR beta sequences from 150 million to 200 million T cells. Of the roughly 390 genotyped donors, approximately 83% fell in the genetic ancestry cluster associated with self-reported Caucasian donors. Across 398 genotyped donors of the cohort, an average of approximately 220,000 unique TCR beta nucleotide sequences per donor were sequenced, and approximately 17% of those sequences were non-productive. HLA typing included class I and class II loci at four-digit resolution. The number of donors typed differed by locus, with about 629-630 for A, B, C, DRB1 and DQB1, around 520 for DQA1, 600 to 610 for DPA1, and 472 for DPB1. In a later analysis, previously published TCR beta repertoires from about 640 donors were re-analyzed and high-resolution HLA genotyping was added so that TCR occurrence patterns could be studied. Donor age, sex, ethnicity and CMV serostatus were compiled together with the repertoire data. The study profiled the T cell repertoires of under 700 subjects by immunosequencing and related them to cytomegalovirus serostatus. The study aimed to test whether signatures of past pathogen exposure could be identified by cataloging public T cell receptors. Every discovery cohort repertoire had been produced on one sequencing platform. An early release covering roughly 600 HLA-typed donors comprised about 300 gigabases of sequencing data and tens of millions of unique TCR sequences. Genome-wide SNP genotypes for about three fifths of the roughly 670 donors were used in a later genetic analysis, which treated that subset as a discovery cohort. Several DR-DQ haplotypes were handled as single units for association and clustering because linkage in the cohort was strong. The later analysis used no new phenotypic data to find candidate immune exposures, relying instead on TCR beta sequences and their occurrence across donors. In an earlier analysis of a few hundred of the donors, high-throughput TCR beta sequencing was used to judge whether each TCR beta V gene segment behaved as functional or pseudogenic. In addition to the first cohort of roughly 700 subjects, a separate validation cohort of about 120 different subjects was used. To predict cytomegalovirus infection status, the study brought together high-throughput TCR immunosequencing, statistical association of individual TCRs with disease status, and machine learning. General study outcomes and caveats: Roughly uniform sequencing depth across donors was assumed in presence/absence analyses, although this assumption may not hold. Correlated functional status among segregating V segments might be attributable to linkage disequilibrium, but an unknown experimental factor could not be ruled out. According to a later analysis, most CMV-associated TCR beta chains appeared to be HLA-restricted, and the HLA associations seemed to be driven largely by CMV exposure. Broadly in line with IMGT annotations, most TCR beta V segments showed up in productive rearrangements about 87% or about 30% of the time in an earlier analysis of approximately 640 of the donors. The 87-base-pair reads could not distinguish some IMGT-functional V segments, including TRBV6-2 and TRBV6-3, so those segments were excluded. Assigning TCR associations to individual alleles was difficult when HLA alleles, especially DR and DQ, strongly co-occurred. A further reported finding was that TCR beta sequences accurately predicted the HLA-A and HLA-B alleles for most subjects in the first cohort. In a later genetic analysis, fewer N-insertions in productive TCRs were reported among donors in an Asian-associated ancestry cluster than the roughly 700-donor mean. Three of the identified cytomegalovirus-associated TCR beta chains were confirmed in vitro to be specific for cytomegalovirus antigens. Because counts were too low, some 16 rarely observed V segments, including chromosome 9 orphons, were excluded from the earlier analysis of under 650 of the donors. The study listed 170 or so TCR beta chains as associated with cytomegalovirus. Across donors, most TCR sequences were observed very rarely, whereas some public TCRs were present in many individuals. Because HLA typing was missing for some donors at each locus, association tests included only the typed subset. According to a later analysis, TCR association rates differed among HLA loci, with DRB1 alleles showing the most associated TCRs and HLA-C alleles showing the fewest. In a later analysis, some 18,000 TCR beta sequences were associated with specific HLA alleles at a false discovery rate of 0.05. Compared with equally common non-associated chains, HLA-associated TCR beta chains in a later analysis were more clonally expanded and had lower generation probabilities. The authors suggested that the approach could potentially be extended to other disease states and immunological phenotypes. CMV serostatus was the only immune exposure information available for the cohort. In this cohort, only TCR beta chains were sequenced, and detectable features were limited by the absence of alpha or paired-chain data. A later genetic analysis associated a missense DCLRE1C variant with V-gene and J-gene trimming of TCR beta chains, and an independent cohort replicated the association. A cluster of highly shared sequence variants was judged likely to represent a technical artifact of the sequencing pipeline. Several of the top co-occurrence clusters appeared to be linked to parvovirus B19, influenza, CMV and Epstein-Barr virus, according to a later analysis. The classifier was reported to diagnose cytomegalovirus status with high specificity and sensitivity in both the original and validation cohorts.

Worth noting for this clone: No cognate antigen has been identified for it. Within one base of it there is no much larger clone, and no base qualities were kept.

In total, approximately 700 healthy bone marrow donors made up the cohort. Cohort members were all nominally healthy when sampled, although unrecorded immune exposures were likely present. The donor tested CMV seropositive, placing the donor among the roughly 300 seropositive members of the cohort. A peripheral blood sample was provided by each donor, and peripheral blood mononuclear cells were used for TCR beta sequencing. The Qiagen DNeasy Blood Extraction Kit was used to extract genomic DNA from the blood cell samples. V ends up 5 bases short and J 3 bases short, with an unmatched junction base count of 4. The germline V gene (reference sequence) provides CDR1 PRHDT and CDR2 FYEKMQ. The CDR3 runs 13 residues from the cysteine to the phenylalanine. CDR3 DNA is the only sequence kept; it has 39 bases, read in frame from the first base. The protocol used for the library was the immunoSEQ multiplex PCR assay. For the multiplex PCR, a mixture combining 60 forward primers for TCR Vbeta segments and 13 reverse primers for TCR Jbeta segments was used. Amplification of the CDR3 region of rearranged TCR beta genes was performed with a multiplex PCR assay on genomic DNA. The amplified TCR beta libraries were sequenced on the Illumina HiSeq System as 87-base-pair reads. As for how the authors treated the data: Across the 670 or so repertoires, a later analysis counted approximately 75 million unique TCR beta chains, around 10 million of which were shared by at least two donors. Raw reads were error-corrected and collapsed into unique sequences by a nearest-neighbor algorithm in which closely related sequences were merged to remove PCR and sequencing errors. V, D and J gene segments were assigned by aligning CDR3 sequences to IMGT reference sequences. For a sequence to be retained, at least a six-nucleotide match to both a V gene segment and a J gene segment was required. A rearrangement was called productive if the CDR3 had no stop codons and remained in frame with V and J, and every other rearrangement was called non-productive. Following IMGT convention, CDR3 was defined as the stretch from the second conserved V-encoded cysteine up to the conserved J-encoded phenylalanine. Sequences without an unambiguous match to a single V gene segment were excluded from the earlier analysis of over 500 of the donors. In an earlier analysis of a few hundred of the donors, V segments were called functional above 56.7% productive rearrangements and were called segregating when the between-donor standard deviation exceeded 5%. To diagnose cytomegalovirus status from the catalog of TCR beta chain sequences, a statistical classification framework was built. In a later analysis, V and J genes were assigned by comparing TCR nucleotide sequences against IMGT/GENE-DB human TR gene sequences. In a later analysis, CDR3 sequences and most-parsimonious VDJ recombination scenarios were assigned using the TCRdist pipeline. In a later analysis, every TCR beta chain was defined by the combination of its CDR3 amino acid sequence and its V-gene family, and reads without a unique V-gene family were dropped. To address suspected cross-contamination and a sequencing artifact, a later analysis removed several hundred highly shared, low-generation-probability nucleotide sequences. A later analysis calculated a clonal expansion index for each public chain from normalized within-repertoire ranks of inferred template counts. In a later analysis, generation probabilities were computed using a VDJ recombination model fitted to out-of-frame rearrangements, and the results were checked against IGoR. Hypergeometric tests were used in a later analysis to score TCR-TCR, TCR-HLA and TCR-CMV co-occurrence, with a repertoire-size bias correction applied to the TCR pairs. To estimate false discovery rates, a later analysis permuted the HLA or CMV assignments 20 times. A later analysis grouped co-occurring TCRs with DBSCAN, adding TCRdist sequence similarity when clustering within HLA-allele-positive subsets. Repertoires with fewer than 30,000 or more than 120,000 public chains were left out of co-occurrence clustering, as were a handful of repertoires with anomalous nucleotide sharing. TCRdb stores this immuneACCESS table with in-frame sequences only. Part of the clones is absent; in the studies checked, under half of the shortfall reflects unresolved V genes, and no reason is known for the rest. V and J calls and clone size are those listed in that table; D and trimming were worked out from the DNA. The sample profile shows 90,000 to 130,000 clones; 76% of them were found once. In total, the top ten clones hold roughly an eighth of the sample.

This chain is built from TRBV13 and TRBJ2-7; 7 bases in the middle match TRBD2. Sequenced sample: PBMCs. This sequence originates from a young man in good health and CMV-seropositive. The CDR3: CASSPSGGYEQYF. The DNA reads TGTGCCAGCAGCCCCTCGGGAGGCTACGAGCAGTACTTC.